These T cell receptor beta chains were read from a single sample in a study of CD8 T cells in ankylosing spondylitis. Via MiXCR, TCRdb re-called the 5' RACE reads, giving one row per CDR3 protein. This table has 310,000 or so distinct CDR3 sequences, roughly 20% appearing once. Sequenced sample: blood, either unsorted or a sorted T cell fraction (not recorded which). The receptor source for this set is a male donor with ankylosing spondylitis or in good health (not recorded which). The CDR3 runs from the conserved cysteine through the conserved F or W. Each record gives: clone size, V gene, J gene, D gene, CDR3 DNA, CDR3 protein. A D gene is named only where the DNA matches it firmly. Where a row states a size, it is once, few, many or the class of an expanded clone; other rows omit it.

>few|TRBV20-1|TRBJ1-2|NA
TGCAGTGCTATCGCCACCAACTATGGCTACACCTTC
CSAIATNYGYTF
>few|TRBV11-2|TRBJ2-5|NA
TGTGCCAGCAGCGGAGGACACGGGGAGACCCAGTACTTC
CASSGGHGETQYF
>NA|TRBV6-1|TRBJ1-5|NA
TGTGCCAGCAGCCCCCGGTTGGGGGGACACATCGTTAATCAGCCCCAGCATTTT
CASSPRLGGHIVNQPQHF
>few|TRBV12-3/TRBV12-4|TRBJ2-2|NA
TGTGCCAGCAGTTTAACAGGCGGGGCCACCGGGGAGCTGTTTTTT
CASSLTGGATGELFF
>few|TRBV20-1|TRBJ2-3|NA
TGCAGTGCTAGAATGCGGGTCACAGATACGCAGTATTTT
CSARMRVTDTQYF
>NA|TRBV11-2|TRBJ2-5|TRBD2
TGTGCCAGCAGCTTAGGTCTAGCGGATCAACAAGAGACCCAGTACTTC
CASSLGLADQQETQYF
>few|TRBV20-1|TRBJ1-5|NA
TGCAGTGCTAGTTCTGGGGTTCAGCCCCAGCATTTT
CSASSGVQPQHF
>few|TRBV5-1|TRBJ2-5|NA
TGCGCCAGCAGCTTTAGCCCCGGGGAGACCCAGTACTTC
CASSFSPGETQYF
>few|TRBV13|TRBJ1-5|NA
TGTGCCAGCAGCTTGGGGTTTATGAATCAGCCCCAGCATTTT
CASSLGFMNQPQHF
>NA|TRBV29-1|TRBJ2-3|NA
TGCAGCGTATCTCGGAGCGGAACAGATACGCAGTATTTT
CSVSRSGTDTQYF
>many|TRBV10-3|TRBJ1-5|NA
TGTGCCATCAGTGAGGGGGGACAAAGAAATCAGCCCCAGCATTTT
CAISEGGQRNQPQHF
>NA|TRBV24-1|TRBJ2-3|TRBD2
TGTGCCACCAGTGACCCCGGGACTAGCATGAGAGATACGCAGTATTTT
CATSDPGTSMRDTQYF
>few|TRBV6-1|TRBJ2-3|TRBD2
TGTGCCAGCAGCGTACTAGCGGAGAGCACAGATACGCAGTATTTT
CASSVLAESTDTQYF
>NA|TRBV18|TRBJ2-1|TRBD1
TGTGCCAGCTCACCTTCCGGCGACAGGGTGGATGAGCAGTTCTTC
CASSPSGDRVDEQFF
>few|TRBV3-1|TRBJ1-5|NA
TGTGCCAGCAGCCAAGCCCCAGGGGCGGGAGTTGGCCAGCCCCAGCATTTT
CASSQAPGAGVGQPQHF
>NA|TRBV3-1|TRBJ2-3|NA
TGTGCCAGCAGCCAAGGACGTAGTAACACAGATACGCAGTATTTT
CASSQGRSNTDTQYF
>NA|TRBV7-2|TRBJ1-6|NA
TGTGCCAGCAGCTTCAGGGAGGCCTATAATTCACCCCTCCACTTT
CASSFREAYNSPLHF
>NA|TRBV10-1|TRBJ2-1|TRBD2
TGCGCCAGCAGTGAGTCCCGGACTAGCGGGAGAGGGGGTGAGCAGTTCTTC
CASSESRTSGRGGEQFF
>many|TRBV5-1|TRBJ2-2|NA
TGCGCCAGCAGCCCCCGCGAGGGTTCGAACACCGGGGAGCTGTTTTTT
CASSPREGSNTGELFF
>NA|TRBV7-9|TRBJ1-1|TRBD1
TGTGCCAGCAGCGCAGGGACAGGTAGGAACACTGAAGCTTTCTTT
CASSAGTGRNTEAFF
>NA|TRBV2|TRBJ2-2|TRBD2
TGTGCCAGCGGGGGACTAGCGGGGCTCACCGGGGAGCTGTTTTTT
CASGGLAGLTGELFF
>NA|TRBV3-1|TRBJ2-3|TRBD1
TGTGCCAGCAGCCAAGCCGGGACAGGTACGACAGATACGCGGTATTTT
CASSQAGTGTTDTRYF
>few|TRBV27|TRBJ2-2|NA
TGTGCCAGCAAGTGGGGTAACACCGGGGAGCTGTTTTTT
CASKWGNTGELFF
>few|TRBV28|TRBJ2-3|NA
TGTGCCAGCAGTTTAGCAGGGACTTTGACAGATACGCAGTATTTT
CASSLAGTLTDTQYF
>few|TRBV5-1|TRBJ1-1|NA
TGCGCCAGCAGCGCAGGGTGGGAAGCTTTCTTT
CASSAGWEAFF
>few|TRBV27|TRBJ2-3|TRBD2
TGTGCCAGCAGCCCTTGGGCTAGCGGGGGGAACACAGATACGCAGTATTTT
CASSPWASGGNTDTQYF
>NA|TRBV9|TRBJ2-4|NA
TGTGCCAGCAGCGTAGCGCCCCAGCAACCGAAAAACATTCAGTACTTC
CASSVAPQQPKNIQYF
>NA|TRBV29-1|TRBJ1-5|NA
TGCAGCGTGGGGAGCCAGGAGTCTCAGCCCCAGCATTTT
CSVGSQESQPQHF
>few|TRBV28|TRBJ1-5|TRBD1
TGTGCCAGCACCGCGGACAGGGGCGGGATAGTCGGCAATCAGCCCCAGCATTTT
CASTADRGGIVGNQPQHF
>many|TRBV6-4|TRBJ1-5|NA
TGTGCCAGCAGGGCGGTACGGGGCGATCAGCCCCAGCATTTT
CASRAVRGDQPQHF
>many|TRBV7-2|TRBJ1-2|NA
TGTGCCAGCAGCGGATATCTTGTACGGGACTATGGCTACACCTTC
CASSGYLVRDYGYTF
>many|TRBV3-1|TRBJ2-5|TRBD1
TGTGCCAGCAGCCCGGGACAGGCACAAGAGACCCAGTACTTC
CASSPGQAQETQYF
>NA|TRBV7-3|TRBJ2-3|TRBD2
TGTGCCAGCAGCTCAGCGGGGGGTACAGATACGCAGTATTTT
CASSSAGGTDTQYF
>NA|TRBV12-3/TRBV12-4|TRBJ2-5|NA
TGTGCCAGCAGTTTAGAACTGGGGGAGACCCAGTACTTC
CASSLELGETQYF
>few|TRBV18|TRBJ1-5|TRBD1
TGTGCCAGCTCACCAGAACAGGGGCCCAATCAGCCCCAGCATTTT
CASSPEQGPNQPQHF
>many|TRBV10-3|TRBJ1-2|NA
TGTGCCATCGATGAGGGGGATGGCTACACCTTC
CAIDEGDGYTF
>NA|TRBV6-1|TRBJ2-1|TRBD2
TGTGCCAGCAGTGATAGGGAGGGCCGCTACAATGAGCAGTTCTTC
CASSDREGRYNEQFF
>few|TRBV12-3/TRBV12-4|TRBJ2-2|NA
TGTGCCAGCAGCCCTACTAAAGTTGGCGGGGAGCTGTTTTTT
CASSPTKVGGELFF
>many|TRBV20-1|TRBJ1-6|NA
TGCAGTGCTAGTTGGCAGGCCCTTTATAATTCACCCCTCCACTTT
CSASWQALYNSPLHF
>NA|TRBV3-1|TRBJ2-1|NA
TGTGCCAGCAGCCAAGGGCAGCCCAATGAGCAGTTCTTC
CASSQGQPNEQFF
>few|TRBV20-1|TRBJ1-4|NA
TGCAGTGCTAGAGATGCGGTTCCCGAAAAACTGTTTTTT
CSARDAVPEKLFF